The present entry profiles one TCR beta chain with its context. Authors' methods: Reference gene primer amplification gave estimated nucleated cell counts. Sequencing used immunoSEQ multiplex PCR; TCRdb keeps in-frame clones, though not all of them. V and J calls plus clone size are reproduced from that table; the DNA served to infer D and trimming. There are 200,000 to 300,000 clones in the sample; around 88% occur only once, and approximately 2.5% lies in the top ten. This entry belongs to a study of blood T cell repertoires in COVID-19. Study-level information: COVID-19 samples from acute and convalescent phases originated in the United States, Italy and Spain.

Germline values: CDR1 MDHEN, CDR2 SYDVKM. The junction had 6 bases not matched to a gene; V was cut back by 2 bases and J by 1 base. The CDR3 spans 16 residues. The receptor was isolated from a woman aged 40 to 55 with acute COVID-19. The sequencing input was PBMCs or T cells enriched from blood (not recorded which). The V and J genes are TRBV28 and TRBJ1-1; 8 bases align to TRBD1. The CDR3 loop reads CASSLVDRGQNTEAFF. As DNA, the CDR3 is TGTGCCAGCAGTTTAGTCGACAGGGGTCAGAACACTGAAGCTTTCTTT.